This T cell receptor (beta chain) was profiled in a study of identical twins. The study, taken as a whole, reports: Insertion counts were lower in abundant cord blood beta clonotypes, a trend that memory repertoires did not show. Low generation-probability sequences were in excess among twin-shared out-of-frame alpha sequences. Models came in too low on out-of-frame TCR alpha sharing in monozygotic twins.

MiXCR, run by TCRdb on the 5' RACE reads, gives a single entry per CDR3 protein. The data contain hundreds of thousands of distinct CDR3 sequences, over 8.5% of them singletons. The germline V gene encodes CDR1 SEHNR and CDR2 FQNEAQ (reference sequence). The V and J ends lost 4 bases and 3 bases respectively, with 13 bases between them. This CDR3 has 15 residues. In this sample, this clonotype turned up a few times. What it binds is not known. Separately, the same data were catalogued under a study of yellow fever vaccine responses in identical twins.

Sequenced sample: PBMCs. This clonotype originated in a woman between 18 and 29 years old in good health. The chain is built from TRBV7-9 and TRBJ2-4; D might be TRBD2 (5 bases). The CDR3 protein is CASSSGLANKNIQYF. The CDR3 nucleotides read TGTGCCAGCAGCTCCGGGCTAGCAAACAAAAACATTCAGTACTTC.